In its sample, the clone carrying this T cell receptor beta chain was seen a few times. The length of the CDR3 is 15 residues. Germline lookup yields CDR1 SGHRS and CDR2 YFSETQ. J lost 0 bases, V lost 7 bases, and 6 bases had no gene match. The source of the sample is a study of beta chain features in type 1 diabetes. Expressed TCRB transcripts were sequenced because the isolated RNA had all been reverse transcribed beforehand. Approximately 3.7 million reads per sample on average were obtained from naive, central memory and regulatory T cell samples. Method: immunoSEQ multiplex PCR; TCRdb's copy keeps in-frame clones and lacks some. This table has 350,000 to 400,000 clones, roughly 15% appearing once.

The rearrangement links TRBV5-1 to TRBJ2-1, with TRBD2 matching 8 bases. The specimen was naive CD4+ T cells from blood. This receptor was taken from a woman younger than 30 in good health. This CDR3 is CASGIAGSSYNEQFF. The CDR3 coding sequence is TGCGCCAGCGGAATAGCGGGAAGCTCCTACAATGAGCAGTTCTTC. The entire variable domain, with the rest obtained from reference TRBV5-1 and TRBJ2-1, is as follows: KAGVTQTPRYLIKTRGQQVTLSCSPISGHRSVSWYQQTPGQGLQFLFEYFSETQRNKGNFPGRFSGRQFSNSRSEMNVSTLELGDSALYLCASGIAGSSYNEQFFGPGTRLTVL.